The source of this T cell receptor beta chain is a study of blood T cell repertoires in COVID-19. Study information: Spain, Italy and the United States supplied samples that represented acute and convalescent COVID-19.

Original processing notes: Counts of nucleated cells, estimated from reference gene primer amplification, were obtained. The data were produced by immunoSEQ multiplex PCR, yet TCRdb's version contains in-frame clones alone and is incomplete. D and trimming come from the DNA, and the V and J calls and clone size come from that table. The sample includes under 350,000 clones, roughly 90% of them seen just once. This clone has only one observation. J lost 2 bases, V lost 4 bases, and 5 bases had no gene match. The CDR3 has 15 amino acids. Germline CDR1 reads SGHDT; CDR2 reads YYEEEE. This receptor was identified in a woman in her 30s with COVID-19, enrolled during active disease. Sequencing was carried out using peripheral blood. The V and J genes are TRBV5-6 and TRBJ2-1; TRBD1 aligns across 8 bases. CDR3 residues: CASSEQGAPYNEQFF. CDR3 in DNA: TGTGCCAGCAGCGAGCAGGGGGCTCCCTACAATGAGCAGTTCTTC.